This TCR beta chain emerged from a study of T-cell reconstitution after alpha-beta-depleted transplantation in children. Construction of the TCRbeta library involved unique molecular identifiers. TCRdb recomputed calls from the PCR reads with MiXCR, one row per CDR3 protein. The sample has about a million distinct CDR3 sequences, around 30% seen once; the top ten hold about 28%. Study findings and constraints: It was reported that alpha-beta T cells came from several hundred expanded graft clones (about two months after transplant). T-cell counts and diversity at one year following transplant were attributed mainly to newly produced T cells. Some patients owed their high day-60 TCRbeta diversity to surviving recipient T cells and thymic progenitors.

Notes on this clonotype: Its antigen is still unknown.

V lost 4 bases to trimming and J lost 4 bases, with 15 bases between them. In germline, CDR1 is KGHDR, CDR2 SFDVKD. The length of the CDR3 is 15 residues. The specimen comprised PBMCs, mostly from graft donor cells, sampled 360 days after TCRalphabeta/CD19-depleted stem cell transplant. The clonotype originates from a boy younger than two who had a stem cell transplant for SCID, so the T cells may come from the graft donor. The chain joins TRBV24-1 to TRBJ2-5, with a possible D match to TRBD2 (6 bases). CDR3 protein: CATSEGLGLPETQYF. DNA of the CDR3: TGTGCCACCAGTGAGGGCCTGGGACTTCCAGAGACCCAGTACTTC.